This entry lists 21 T cell receptor beta chains sequenced from one sample in a study of cytomegalovirus exposure and HLA in healthy donors (dated by TCRdb to the late 2010s). Preparation of the library involved the immunoSEQ multiplex PCR assay. For the multiplex PCR, a mixture combining 60 forward primers for TCR Vbeta segments and 13 reverse primers for TCR Jbeta segments was used. TCRdb re-hosts the immuneACCESS table, in-frame sequences only. Its copies lack some clones; in the studies checked, an unresolved V gene accounts for under half of them, and the cause for the rest is not known. The sample table lists 150,000 to 200,000 clones, 72% of them with a count of one. The ten largest clones represent about 2.5% of the sample. The sequencing input was PBMCs. Receptors were obtained from a human donor in good health.

V gene TRBV19 combines with J gene TRBJ1-1; 11 bases line up with TRBD1. The germline gives CDR1 LNHDA, CDR2 SQIVND (reference sequence). This CDR3 is built from 15 residues. V was pared by 0 bases and J by 4 bases, with 1 base of the junction left unmatched. CDR3 coding DNA: TGTGCCAGTAGTATAGACGGGACAGGGGGCACTGAAGCTTTCTTT. It yields the protein CASSIDGTGGTEAFF.

The chain couples TRBV19 to TRBJ2-7; D call uncertain. V was trimmed by 5 bases and J by 3 bases, leaving 11 bases between them. The CDR3 consists of 13 residues. Looked up from germline, CDR1 is LNHDA and CDR2 is SQIVND (reference sequence). The chain's CDR3 is CASSPAPVYEQYF. CDR3 DNA: TGTGCCAGTAGTCCAGCGCCAGTCTACGAGCAGTACTTC.

The V and J genes are TRBV27 and TRBJ1-1, with D unclear. CDR1 is MNHEY, CDR2 SMNVEV, per germline (reference sequence). The CDR3 sequence is 13 residues long. V was pared by 5 bases and J by 1 base, with 8 bases between. The CDR3 coding sequence is TGTGCCAGCAGTCAGGCTTGGAACACTGAAGCTTTCTTT. Amino acids: CASSQAWNTEAFF.

The chain links TRBV5-1 to TRBJ2-4; 12 bases match TRBD1. The CDR3 covers 18 residues. Trimming removed 4 bases from V and 5 bases from J; junction bases left unmatched: 13. Germline loops: CDR1 SGHRS, CDR2 YFSETQ. The chain's CDR3 is CASSPAGQGALRENIQYF. CDR3 in DNA: TGCGCCAGCAGCCCAGCGGGACAGGGGGCCCTCCGAGAAAACATTCAGTACTTC.

This chain joins TRBV5-1 and TRBJ1-1; TRBD1 agrees at 7 bases. Trimming removed 0 bases from V and 6 bases from J; junction bases left unmatched: 8. The V gene's germline CDR1 is SGHRS and CDR2 YFSETQ. The CDR3 has 15 residues. The CDR3 nucleotides are TGCGCCAGCAGCTTGGGACAGGGAAGAGGGGCTGAAGCTTTCTTT. This sequence encodes CASSLGQGRGAEAFF.

The V call is TRBV7-9, the J call TRBJ1-2; possible D gene TRBD1, 5 bases. With 1 base removed from V and 5 bases from J, the gap between germline ends came to 17 bases. CDR3 length: 16 amino acids. CDR1 is SEHNR and CDR2 is FQNEAQ in the germline V gene (reference sequence). CDR3 DNA: TGTGCCAGCAGCTTAGGTGGGGACTTCTTTGGATATGGCTACACCTTC. Its protein product is CASSLGGDFFGYGYTF.

V usage is TRBV10-3 and J usage is TRBJ2-1, with 9 bases matching TRBD1. The CDR3 is 16 residues long. V lost 3 bases to trimming and J lost 8 bases; unmatched junction nucleotides: 11. From germline, CDR1 is ENHRY and CDR2 SYGVKD. CDR3: CAISEELNRGHDEQFF. CDR3 nucleotide sequence: TGTGCCATCAGTGAAGAACTAAACAGGGGGCATGATGAGCAGTTCTTC.

This rearrangement joins TRBV19 to TRBJ1-2; D is undetermined. Trimming took 1 base from V and 9 from J, leaving 15 bases between them. Germline assignment: CDR1 LNHDA and CDR2 SQIVND (reference sequence). The CDR3 consists of 14 residues. The CDR3 loop is CASSIGRNTARYTF. DNA of the CDR3: TGTGCCAGTAGTATAGGGAGGAACACCGCCCGCTACACCTTC.

There are a few counts of this clone. The chain recombines TRBV6-5 with TRBJ2-1; TRBD1 matches at 7 bases. With 5 bases clipped from V and 6 bases from J, the junction kept 7 bases outside the gene matches. The CDR3 is 14 amino acids. The germline V gene has CDR1 MNHEY and CDR2 SVGAGI. CDR3 DNA sequence: TGTGCCAGCAGTAGACAGGGTGGGGTCAATGAGCAGTTCTTC. Translated: CASSRQGGVNEQFF.

The rearrangement links TRBV4-2 to TRBJ1-3, with 10 nucleotides matching TRBD1. With V trimmed by 4 bases and J by 0 bases, 9 bases remained unmatched. CDR3 length: 18 residues. The germline gives CDR1 LGHNA, CDR2 YNFKEQ. CDR3 residues: CASSRQETGGFSGNTIYF. The DNA for the CDR3 is TGTGCCAGCAGCCGGCAGGAGACAGGGGGCTTCTCTGGAAACACCATATATTTT.

On this clone: Germline is not matched at one junction end, which may reflect a read error. V gene TRBV7-9 combines with J gene TRBJ1-1, with D possibly being TRBD1 (5 bases). Germline lookup yields CDR1 SEHNR and CDR2 FQNEAQ (reference sequence). The length of the CDR3 is 12 residues. The DNA for the CDR3 is TGTTCCAGCAGCTTGGGGCAGGGTGAAGCTTTCTTT. This gives the protein CSSSLGQGEAFF.

This clone was counted once. CDR3: CASSERGDNSPLHF. The DNA of the CDR3 is TGTGCCAGCAGTGAGAGAGGAGATAATTCACCCCTCCACTTT. The chain combines TRBV6-5 with TRBJ1-6; D remains ambiguous. CDR1 MNHEY and CDR2 SVGAGI come from the germline V gene. The CDR3 is 14 residues long. V was cut by 5 bases and J by 5 bases, with 10 bases left in between.

The V call is TRBV4-3, the J call TRBJ1-5; no definite D call. Germline values: CDR1 LGHNA, CDR2 YSLEER. This CDR3 contains 13 residues. V was cut by 4 bases and J by 4 bases, with 8 bases left in between. CDR3 nucleotide sequence: TGCGCCAGCAGCCCCGGGATGAATCAGCCCCAGCATTTT. Its protein is CASSPGMNQPQHF.

This chain connects TRBV11-2 to TRBJ2-1; 8 bases line up with TRBD2. Per germline, CDR1 SGHAT and CDR2 FQNNGV. This CDR3 region has 17 residues. Trimming cost V 0 bases and J 1 base; bases outside gene matches: 5. CDR3 nucleotides: TGTGCCAGCAGCTTAGATTCCCCTAGCGGGTCCTACAATGAGCAGTTCTTC. Its translation is CASSLDSPSGSYNEQFF.

The J gene is TRBJ2-5, the V gene TRBV7-9; D may be TRBD1 (5 bases). The germline CDR1 and CDR2 sequences are SEHNR and FQNEAQ (reference sequence). Trimming left V 1 base short and J 1 base short, with 10 bases between. CDR3 length: 15 amino acids. The CDR3 reads CASSLVGRVQETQYF. The CDR3 bases are TGTGCCAGCAGCTTAGTGGGCAGGGTCCAAGAGACCCAGTACTTC. Based on the CDR3 plus reference TRBV7-9 and TRBJ2-5, the full variable domain is DTGVSQNPRHKITKRGQNVTFRCDPISEHNRLYWYRQTLGQGPEFLTYFQNEAQLEKSRLLSDRFSAERPKGSFSTLEIQRTEQGDSAMYLCASSLVGRVQETQYFGPGTRLLVL.

The rearrangement uses TRBV6-1 and TRBJ2-7; 7 bases agree with TRBD1. The CDR3 consists of 13 residues. The junction had 4 bases not matched to a gene; V was cut back by 5 bases and J by 3 bases. Germline values: CDR1 MNHNS, CDR2 SASEGT. CDR3 DNA sequence: TGTGCCAGCAGTCAGGGGGTGAGCTACGAGCAGTACTTC. It yields the protein CASSQGVSYEQYF.

In nucleotides, the CDR3 is TGTGCCAGCAGCGTAGGGGCTGCAACTAATGAAAAACTGTTTTTT. Translation gives CASSVGAATNEKLFF. The V and J genes are TRBV9 and TRBJ1-4; D not resolved. The CDR3 has 15 amino acids. Trimming cost V 0 bases and J 0 bases, with 6 bases left between them. CDR1 and CDR2 (germline): SGDLS, YYNGEE.

The chain couples TRBV7-9 to TRBJ1-4; TRBD1 matches 10 bases. The length of the CDR3 is 16 residues. Germline CDR1 reads SEHNR; CDR2 reads FQNEAQ (reference sequence). Trimming at V came to 0 bases and at J to 7 bases, leaving 5 bases not matched to a gene. Written as DNA, the CDR3 is TGTGCCAGCAGCTTAGCTACCGGGACAGGGGTTGAAAAACTGTTTTTT. It is translated as CASSLATGTGVEKLFF. Variable domain in full (rest from reference TRBV7-9 and TRBJ1-4): DTGVSQNPRHKITKRGQNVTFRCDPISEHNRLYWYRQTLGQGPEFLTYFQNEAQLEKSRLLSDRFSAERPKGSFSTLEIQRTEQGDSAMYLCASSLATGTGVEKLFFGSGTQLSVL.

The chain combines TRBV27 with TRBJ1-1; D may be TRBD1 (6 bases). Trimming removed 1 base from V and 3 bases from J, with 12 bases in between. This CDR3 spans 15 amino acids. Germline V CDR1 and CDR2: MNHEY, SMNVEV (reference sequence). The CDR3 bases are TGTGCCAGCAGTTTATTTCAGGGGTCGGACACTGAAGCTTTCTTT. It codes for CASSLFQGSDTEAFF.

The table lists this clone with a count of one. The conserved phenylalanine or tryptophan normally closing the CDR3 is absent here, so this likely arose from a read error. This chain links TRBV5-6 with TRBJ1-3, with D hard to call. V was clipped by 0 bases and J by 2 bases, with 6 bases between them. Germline V gene sequence: CDR1 SGHDT, CDR2 YYEEEE. There are 14 residues in the CDR3. The CDR3 DNA follows: TGTGCCAGCAGCTTGGGTGACACTGGAAACACCATATATGTT. This codes for CASSLGDTGNTIYV.

This sequence joins TRBV5-1 and TRBJ1-2; 9 nucleotides line up with TRBD1. V trimming: 1 base; J trimming: 4 bases; junction bases outside the gene matches: 5. The CDR3 totals 15 residues. CDR1 and CDR2 (germline): SGHRS, YFSETQ. DNA for the CDR3: TGCGCCAGCAGCTTGTTGACAGGGGGTAGCTATGGCTACACCTTC. Protein: CASSLLTGGSYGYTF.